The entry that follows covers one T cell receptor (beta chain) sequence. Its antigen is undetermined. Primers for the PCR totalled 60 Vbeta and 13 Jbeta. Profiling relied on immunoSEQ multiplex PCR, and the TCRdb table lists in-frame clones only, not all of them. Here the sample spans 110,000 to 150,000 clones, 9.7% being singletons. The data derive from a study of cytomegalovirus exposure and HLA in healthy donors. Points from the study as a whole: CMV antigen specificity was confirmed in vitro for a few CMV-associated chains. Earlier findings revealed that most TCR beta V segments proved productive either about 87% or about 30% of the time. CMV serostatus was the only immune exposure information that was available. Certain indistinguishable V segments, among them TRBV6-2 and TRBV6-3, were excluded.

Trimming took 6 bases from V and 9 from J, leaving 15 bases between them. The CDR3 loop spans 13 amino acids. Germline V CDR1 and CDR2: LNHDA, SQIVND (reference sequence). This sequence was found in a man in his fifties or sixties in good health and CMV-seronegative. The chain employs TRBV19 and TRBJ1-5, with a weak D call TRBD1 (6 bases). The specimen sequenced was PBMCs. The CDR3 is CASRGAGNVPQHF. In nucleotides, the CDR3 is TGTGCCAGTAGGGGGGCAGGGAATGTGCCCCAGCATTTT.